One and the same sample provided the 19 T cell receptor beta chains below, sequenced in a study of cytomegalovirus exposure and HLA in healthy donors. PCR involved 60 Vbeta and 13 Jbeta primers. Generated by immunoSEQ multiplex PCR, the TCRdb table keeps only in-frame clones and is missing some. The sample contains over 120,000 clones, 82% of which appear only once. Sequencing was done on a sample of PBMCs. Receptors were obtained from an older woman in good health and CMV-seropositive.

The chain has TRBV19 and TRBJ1-2; 9 bases map to TRBD1. The CDR3 is 16 residues long. V lost 3 bases, J lost 6 bases, and 11 bases stayed unmatched. Germline assignment: CDR1 LNHDA and CDR2 SQIVND (reference sequence). The CDR3 nucleotides are TGTGCCAGTAGTATGGTAGGGACAGGGCGTTGGAATGGCTACACCTTC. Residues: CASSMVGTGRWNGYTF.

This chain links TRBV4-1 with TRBJ2-5, with 11 positions matching TRBD1. Germline V gene data show CDR1 as MGHRA and CDR2 as YSYEKL. The CDR3 length is 14 residues. Germline trimming cut 5 bases from V and 4 bases from J; bases unmatched to any gene: 3. CDR3 nucleotide sequence: TGCGCCAGCAGCGAGGACAGGGGGCGAGAGACCCAGTACTTC. Translating it yields CASSEDRGRETQYF.

This chain links TRBV4-2 with TRBJ1-2; D is uncertain. This CDR3 contains 14 residues. Germline CDR1 is LGHNA and CDR2 is YNFKEQ. V was trimmed by 1 base and J by 6 bases, leaving 12 bases between them. The CDR3, as DNA: TGTGCCAGCAGCCAAGTTGAGGGTGTCCATGGCTACACCTTC. Translating it yields CASSQVEGVHGYTF.

The chain employs TRBV9 and TRBJ2-1; D possibly corresponds to TRBD1 (6 bases). Germline V gives CDR1 SGDLS, CDR2 YYNGEE. The CDR3 has 15 amino acids. Between the trimmed V and J ends, which lost 0 bases and 10 bases, there was a span of 17 bases. CDR3 sequence (DNA): TGTGCCAGCAGCGTAGACCCACAGGGCAGCTGGGAGCAGTTCTTC. Translating gives CASSVDPQGSWEQFF.

V usage is TRBV4-1 and J usage is TRBJ1-1; tentatively, D is TRBD1 (6 bases). Germline V gene lookup returns CDR1 MGHRA and CDR2 YSYEKL. Trimming took 5 bases from V and 8 from J, leaving 9 bases between them. This CDR3 contains 11 residues. Written as DNA, the CDR3 is TGCGCCAGCAGCGAAACAGGGGAAGCTTTCTTT. This encodes CASSETGEAFF.

The chain recombines TRBV21-1 with TRBJ2-1; the D call of TRBD2 is as the table states it, not checked on the DNA. TRBV21-1 is a known pseudogene. There are 15 residues in the CDR3. DNA of the CDR3: TGTGCCAGCAGCAAATTTGATAGCTCCTACAATGAGCAGTTCTTC. Its protein is CASSKFDSSYNEQFF.

The J gene is TRBJ1-1, the V gene TRBV14; 8 bases fit TRBD1. The CDR3 contains 14 residues. Per the germline V gene, CDR1 is SGHDN and CDR2 is FVKESK. V was pared by 0 bases and J by 6 bases, with 3 bases of the junction left unmatched. The chain's CDR3 is CASSQDGQGAEAFF. For the CDR3, the DNA is TGTGCCAGCAGCCAAGATGGACAGGGAGCTGAAGCTTTCTTT.

The chain uses TRBV19 and TRBJ2-5, with TRBD2 matching over 12 bases. Per germline, CDR1 LNHDA and CDR2 SQIVND (reference sequence). V shed 3 bases and J 2 bases; nucleotides not matched to a gene: 7. The CDR3 consists of 17 residues. CDR3 loop: CASSIVGLAGGQETQYF. The CDR3 coding sequence is TGTGCCAGTAGTATCGTGGGACTAGCGGGTGGACAAGAGACCCAGTACTTC.

This rearrangement joins TRBV2 to TRBJ2-5, with D tentatively TRBD1 (6 bases). With 3 bases removed from V and 3 bases from J, the gap between germline ends came to 11 bases. The CDR3 covers 14 residues. Germline values: CDR1 SNHLY, CDR2 FYNNEI. DNA of the CDR3: TGTGCCAGCAGTGATCCGACAGGCGAAGAGACCCAGTACTTC. This encodes CASSDPTGEETQYF.

This chain uses TRBV7-3 with TRBJ2-7, with 9 bases aligning to TRBD1. Looked up from germline, CDR1 is SGHTA and CDR2 is FQGTGA. The CDR3 length is 15 residues. J was trimmed by 7 bases and V by 5 bases; bases with no gene match: 12. The CDR3 DNA reads TGTGCCAGCAGCATACCCGGGACAGGGACTCGAGAGCAGTACTTC. Amino acids: CASSIPGTGTREQYF.

This clone was picked up one time. This sequence joins TRBV11-3 and TRBJ1-4, with a weak D call TRBD1 (6 bases). Germline loops: CDR1 SGHNT, CDR2 YENEEA. The CDR3 spans 17 residues. Trimming stripped 3 bases from V and 6 bases from J, with 20 bases between. CDR3 in DNA: TGTGCCAGCAGCTTTGACAGGTCGGGATCTGGTGATGAAAAACTGTTTTTT. Its protein product is CASSFDRSGSGDEKLFF.

The chain uses TRBV29-1 and TRBJ2-1, with 8 bases lining up with TRBD2. V gave up 7 bases and J gave up 2 bases; unmatched junction bases: 19. This CDR3 has 18 residues. Germline CDR1 SQVTM, CDR2 ANQGSEA. In DNA form, the CDR3 reads TGCAGCGCTCAGGGAGGGGTAGCGGGATTACGGCCCTACAATGAGCAGTTCTTC. It codes for CSAQGGVAGLRPYNEQFF.

CDR3 sequence (DNA): TGCGCCACCGGGACAGGGTCGCACGAGCAGTACTTC. This encodes CATGTGSHEQYF. V usage is TRBV5-1 and J usage is TRBJ2-7, with TRBD1 matching 9 bases. V shed 9 bases, J shed 5 bases, and the junction held 6 bases outside the gene matches. This CDR3 comprises 12 residues. CDR1 SGHRS and CDR2 YFSETQ come from the germline V gene.

This clone was detected once. The chain couples TRBV28 to TRBJ1-2; D not certain. The length of the CDR3 is 13 residues. V was pared by 5 bases and J by 0 bases, with 7 bases between. CDR1 and CDR2 from the germline V gene are MDHEN and SYDVKM. CDR3 in DNA: TGTGCCAGCAGTGAGGCGGCTAACTATGGCTACACCTTC. This translates into CASSEAANYGYTF.

The sample holds a few counts of this clone. This rearrangement joins TRBV30 to TRBJ2-7; 7 bases line up with TRBD2. This CDR3 contains 13 residues. The junction had 7 bases not matched to a gene; V was cut back by 1 base and J by 7 bases. Germline CDR1 is GTSNPN and CDR2 is SVGIG (reference sequence). The CDR3 region has the DNA TGTGCCTGGAGTGGTGGGAGGGCTCATGAGCAGTACTTC. This gives the protein CAWSGGRAHEQYF.

The chain has TRBV20-1 and TRBJ1-1; D remains ambiguous. Germline CDR1 reads DFQATT; CDR2 reads SNEGSKA (reference sequence). Trimming took 3 bases from V and 10 from J, leaving 12 bases between them. The CDR3 loop spans 11 amino acids. The DNA of the CDR3 is TGCAGTGCTAGGTCCGTTGGAGGAGCTTTCTTT. It translates to CSARSVGGAFF.

This clone was counted only a few times. The chain links TRBV18 to TRBJ1-5, with a weak D call TRBD1 (5 bases). CDR1 is KGHSH, CDR2 LQKENI, per germline. CDR3 length: 14 residues. V was pared by 2 bases and J by 3 bases, with 8 bases between. CDR3 in DNA: TGTGCCAGCTCACCAAGGGGTAACAATCAGCCCCAGCATTTT. Amino acid sequence: CASSPRGNNQPQHF.

The table lists this clone with a few counts. The chain couples TRBV5-1 to TRBJ2-7, with 7 bases identical to TRBD2. J lost 5 bases, V lost 0 bases, and 8 bases had no gene match. CDR1 and CDR2 (germline): SGHRS, YFSETQ. The CDR3 length is 15 residues. The CDR3 loop reads CASSLGGGSVNEQYF. The CDR3 nucleotides read TGCGCCAGCAGCTTGGGGGGCGGGAGCGTAAACGAGCAGTACTTC.

Comment on this clone: The same CDR3 can be traced to other DNA sequences in this sample. The gene calls are TRBV28 and TRBJ1-5, with a weak D call TRBD1 (6 bases). The CDR3 extends over 13 amino acids. The germline V and J ends were trimmed by 4 bases and 6 bases, with 10 bases remaining between them. Germline V CDR1 and CDR2: MDHEN, SYDVKM. The CDR3 here is CASSSPGVQPQHF. In DNA form, the CDR3 reads TGTGCCAGCAGTTCCCCAGGGGTTCAGCCCCAGCATTTT.